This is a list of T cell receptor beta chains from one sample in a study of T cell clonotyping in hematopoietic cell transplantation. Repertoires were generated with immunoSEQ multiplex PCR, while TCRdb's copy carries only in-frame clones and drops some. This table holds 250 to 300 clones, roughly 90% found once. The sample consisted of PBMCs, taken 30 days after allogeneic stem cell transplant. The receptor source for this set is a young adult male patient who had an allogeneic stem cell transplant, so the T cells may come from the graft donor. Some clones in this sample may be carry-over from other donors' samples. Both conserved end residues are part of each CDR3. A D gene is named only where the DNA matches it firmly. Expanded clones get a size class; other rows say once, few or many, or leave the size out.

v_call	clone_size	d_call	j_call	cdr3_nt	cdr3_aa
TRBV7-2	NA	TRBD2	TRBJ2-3	TGTGCCAGCAGCTTGGGACTAGCGGGGGGTACAGATACGCAGTATTTT	CASSLGLAGGTDTQYF
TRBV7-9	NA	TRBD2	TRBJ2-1	TGTGCCAGCAGCCGGACTAGCGGGGGATACAATGAGCAGTTCTTC	CASSRTSGGYNEQFF
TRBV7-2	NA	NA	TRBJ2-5	TGTGCCAGCAGCCTCCTGGAGACCCAGTACTTC	CASSLLETQYF
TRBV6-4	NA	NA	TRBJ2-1	TGTGCCAGCAGTGACCCGAACGAAGGCGAGCAGTTCTTC	CASSDPNEGEQFF
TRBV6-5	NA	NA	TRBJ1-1	TGTGCCAGCAGACGGGGAGTGAGCACTGAAGCTTTCTTT	CASRRGVSTEAFF
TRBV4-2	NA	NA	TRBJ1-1	TGTGCCAGCAGCCAAGATCATATGGGGGGGAACACTGAAGCTTTCTTT	CASSQDHMGGNTEAFF
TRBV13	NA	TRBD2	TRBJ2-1	TGTGCCAGCAGCGACCTAGCGGGTATGCTCGGTCGGCAGTTCTTC	CASSDLAGMLGRQFF
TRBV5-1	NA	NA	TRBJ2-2	TGCGCCAGCAGCTTAACGTTTATCCGTCCGGGCACCGGGGAGCTGTTTTTT	CASSLTFIRPGTGELFF
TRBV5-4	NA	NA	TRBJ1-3	TGTGCCAGCAGCACAGACGGAAACACCATATATTTT	CASSTDGNTIYF
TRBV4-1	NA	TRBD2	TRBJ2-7	TGCGCCAGCAGCCAATATTTCGGCGGGAGGCCCTCCTACGAGCAGTACTTC	CASSQYFGGRPSYEQYF
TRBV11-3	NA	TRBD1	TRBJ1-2	TGTGCCAGCAGCTCTGACAGGGGGTACTATGGCTACACCTTC	CASSSDRGYYGYTF
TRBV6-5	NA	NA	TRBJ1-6	TGTGCCAGCAGTTACTCGGGGAATTCACCCCTCCACTTT	CASSYSGNSPLHF
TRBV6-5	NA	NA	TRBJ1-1	TGTGCCAGCAGTTGGGGGGCGGGACACTACACTGAAGCTTTCTTT	CASSWGAGHYTEAFF
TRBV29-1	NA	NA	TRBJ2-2	TGCAGCGTTGCGGGCAGAACGAACACCGGGGAGCTGTTTTTT	CSVAGRTNTGELFF
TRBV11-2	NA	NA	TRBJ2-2	TGTGCCAGCAGCTTAGAAGGCGGGCCCGCCGGGGAGCTGTTTTTT	CASSLEGGPAGELFF
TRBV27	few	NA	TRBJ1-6	TGTGCCAGCAGTTCACAGACAGCCTCTGGTTCACCCCTCCACTTT	CASSSQTASGSPLHF
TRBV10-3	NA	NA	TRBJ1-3	TGTGCCGTCTTAGTAAGTGGAAACACCATATATTTT	CAVLVSGNTIYF
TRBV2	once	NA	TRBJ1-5	TGTGCCAGCACCGGGGTTGGTAGCAATCAGCCCCAGCATTTT	CASTGVGSNQPQHF
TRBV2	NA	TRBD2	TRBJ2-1	TGTGCCAGCAGCGGCTGGAGGCTAGCGGGGGGACACAATGAGCAGTTCTTC	CASSGWRLAGGHNEQFF
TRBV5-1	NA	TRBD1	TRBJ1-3	TGCGCCAGCAGCCTATTCGGGACAGGGGATCCGGGAAACACCATATATTTT	CASSLFGTGDPGNTIYF
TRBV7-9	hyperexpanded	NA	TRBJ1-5	TGTGCCAGCAGCCCCATATATAGCAATCAGCCCCAGCATTTT	CASSPIYSNQPQHF
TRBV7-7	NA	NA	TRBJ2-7	TGTGCTAGCAGCCCGTGTGTGGGGTGGGAACGGGAGTTCCAATCCTACGAGCAGTACTTC	CASSPCVGWEREFQSYEQYF
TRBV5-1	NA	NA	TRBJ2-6	TGCGCCAGCACTGGATCCGGTTCACAAAGTCGGGCCAACGTCCTGACTTTC	CASTGSGSQSRANVLTF
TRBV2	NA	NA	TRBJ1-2	TGTGCCAGCATGGGGGGAACGCTCATCTATGGCTACACCTTC	CASMGGTLIYGYTF
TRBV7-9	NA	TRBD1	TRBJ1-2	TGTGCCAGCAGCTCTTTAGACCCACCAGGACAGGGGTTTTTGTATGGCTACACCTTC	CASSSLDPPGQGFLYGYTF
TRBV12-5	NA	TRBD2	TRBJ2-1	TGTGCTAGCGAGAGCGGGAGCTCCTACAATGAGCAGTTCTTC	CASESGSSYNEQFF
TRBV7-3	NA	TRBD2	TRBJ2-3	TGTGCCAGCAGCTCAGGACTAGCGGGAGGGGCAGATACGCAGTATTTT	CASSSGLAGGADTQYF
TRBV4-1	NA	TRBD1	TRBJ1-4	TGCGCCAGCAGCCAACCAGACAGGGTGGGTGAAAAACTGTTTTTT	CASSQPDRVGEKLFF
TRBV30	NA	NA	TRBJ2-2	TGTGCCTGGAGAACCGGGCCCCTGAACACCGGGGAGCTGTTTTTT	CAWRTGPLNTGELFF
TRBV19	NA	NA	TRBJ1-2	TGTGCCAGTACCGCAGATTTCTATGGCTACACCTTC	CASTADFYGYTF